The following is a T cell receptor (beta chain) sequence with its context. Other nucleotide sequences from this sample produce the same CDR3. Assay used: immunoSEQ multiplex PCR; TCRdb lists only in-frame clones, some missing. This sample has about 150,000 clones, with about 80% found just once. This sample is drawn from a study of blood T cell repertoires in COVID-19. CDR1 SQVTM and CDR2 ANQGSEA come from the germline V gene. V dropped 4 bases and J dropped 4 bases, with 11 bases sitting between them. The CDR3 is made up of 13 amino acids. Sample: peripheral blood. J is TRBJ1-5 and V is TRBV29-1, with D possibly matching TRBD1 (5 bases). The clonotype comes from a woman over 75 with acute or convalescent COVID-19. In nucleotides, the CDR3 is TGCAGCGTTGTCGACAGACCAAATCAGCCCCAGCATTTT. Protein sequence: CSVVDRPNQPQHF.